Shown below are 11 T cell receptor beta chains from a single sample sequenced in a study of CD8+CD57+ T cells in acquired aplastic anemia (dated by TCRdb to the late 2010s). TCRdb names Illumina HiSeq 2000 as the instrument used. Genomic DNA served as template for TCR beta VDJ combination and CDR3 sequence profiling. The public reads were run again by TCRdb, first through fastp at Q25 and then through MiXCR, and only productive beta chains were kept. Rows with one shared CDR3 protein collapse into an entry with the most common genes and DNA. This sample comprises approximately 200,000 distinct CDR3 sequences, over 60% of them detected only once. The ten biggest clones cover just over 45% of the sample. The sequenced material came from sorted CD4+, CD8+, or CD8+CD57+ T cells (not recorded which) from PBMCs. These receptors all come from a human donor with severe aplastic anemia or a healthy control (not recorded which).

The chain uses TRBV7-8 and TRBJ1-5; 9 positions match TRBD1. Germline V gene lookup returns CDR1 SGHVS and CDR2 FQNEAQ. The CDR3 runs to 16 residues. V trimming: 2 bases; J trimming: 2 bases; junction bases outside the gene matches: 4. The chain's CDR3 is CASSLTGGEGNQPQHF. The CDR3 bases are TGTGCCAGCAGCTTAACAGGGGGCGAAGGCAATCAGCCCCAGCATTTT.

This chain uses TRBV10-2 with TRBJ2-5; TRBD2 matches at 7 bases. CDR1 is WSHSY, CDR2 SAAADI, per germline. The junction had 2 bases not matched to a gene; V was cut back by 0 bases and J by 4 bases. The CDR3 runs 14 residues. The CDR3 DNA follows: TGCGCCAGCAGTGAGTCCCGGGGGGTAGAGACCCAGTACTTC. Its protein product is CASSESRGVETQYF.

In DNA, the CDR3 is TGCGCCAGCAGCTTGCGAGGGGGGCGGGATCAGCCCCAGCATTTT. Encoded protein: CASSLRGGRDQPQHF. The chain uses TRBV5-1 and TRBJ1-5; D is perhaps TRBD1 (6 bases). The V end lost 1 base, the J end lost 5 bases, and 13 bases lay between the germline ends. From germline, CDR1 is SGHRS and CDR2 YFSETQ. The CDR3 is 15 amino acids.

Regarding this clonotype: Relative to the germline gene, one junction end is altered; a read error may explain this. V usage is TRBV15 and J usage is TRBJ1-1; weak D call: TRBD1 (6 bases). CDR1 is LNHNV, CDR2 YYDKDF, per germline (reference sequence). The CDR3 spans 14 residues. CDR3 nucleotides: TGTACCACCAGCCCCGGGACATCGGGGACTGAGGCTTTCTTT. Translation: CTTSPGTSGTEAFF.

The DNA for the CDR3 is TGTGCCACCAGCCGTGGAGGGGCCGATAGCACAGATACGCAGTATTTT. As protein: CATSRGGADSTDTQYF. The chain employs TRBV15 and TRBJ2-3, with D possibly TRBD2 on 6 matching bases. The germline V and J ends were trimmed by 5 bases and 0 bases, with 15 bases remaining between them. There are 16 residues in the CDR3. Germline V gene sequence: CDR1 LNHNV, CDR2 YYDKDF (reference sequence). The variable domain in full, with the rest retrieved from reference TRBV15 and TRBJ2-3, is DAMVIQNPRYQVTQFGKPVTLSCSQTLNHNVMYWYQQKSSQAPKLLFHYYDKDFNNEADTPDNFQSRRPNTSFCFLDIRSPGLGDTAMYLCATSRGGADSTDTQYFGPGTRLTVL.

The chain is built from TRBV7-9 and TRBJ1-6; 7 bases align to TRBD1. CDR1 is SEHNR and CDR2 is FQNEAQ in the germline V gene (reference sequence). This CDR3 comprises 15 residues. Germline trimming cut 5 bases from V and 4 bases from J; bases unmatched to any gene: 5. The CDR3 loop reads CASSEPTGYNSPLHF. As DNA, the CDR3 is TGTGCCAGCAGCGAACCGACAGGGTATAATTCACCCCTCCACTTT. Together with reference TRBV7-9 and TRBJ1-6, the CDR3 gives the full variable domain: DTGVSQNPRHKITKRGQNVTFRCDPISEHNRLYWYRQTLGQGPEFLTYFQNEAQLEKSRLLSDRFSAERPKGSFSTLEIQRTEQGDSAMYLCASSEPTGYNSPLHFGNGTRLTVT.

This rearrangement joins TRBV7-2 to TRBJ2-1; D uncertain. The CDR3 consists of 12 residues. Trimming took 5 bases from V and 9 from J, leaving 11 bases between them. Germline V CDR1 and CDR2: SGHTA, FQGNSA. The CDR3 DNA is TGTGCCAGCAGCCGGACCGGGTTTGAGCAGTTCTTC. This translates into CASSRTGFEQFF.

CDR3 amino acids: CSVDGTQAFF. As DNA, the CDR3 is TGCAGCGTTGATGGGACCCAAGCTTTCTTT. J is TRBJ1-1 and V is TRBV29-1; D is perhaps TRBD1 (5 bases). The germline CDR1 and CDR2 sequences are SQVTM and ANQGSEA. This CDR3 region has 10 residues. V was pared by 3 bases and J by 9 bases, with 8 bases between.

The chain is built from TRBV14 and TRBJ1-1, with D possibly being TRBD1 (5 bases). CDR1 SGHDN and CDR2 FVKESK come from the germline V gene. Trimming pared 0 bases from V and 5 bases from J, leaving 7 bases between. The CDR3 spans 13 residues. The CDR3 DNA reads as TGTGCCAGCAGCCAAGACAGGGCTACTGAAGCTTTCTTT. This encodes CASSQDRATEAFF.

This rearrangement joins TRBV2 to TRBJ1-3; 7 bases map to TRBD1. V trimming: 5 bases; J trimming: 0 bases; junction bases outside the gene matches: 4. The CDR3 sequence is 15 residues long. Germline V gene data show CDR1 as SNHLY and CDR2 as FYNNEI. For the CDR3, the DNA is TGTGCCAGCAGTCTACAGGGGTCCTCTGGAAACACCATATATTTT. It is translated as CASSLQGSSGNTIYF.

The chain is built from TRBV24-1 and TRBJ2-7; TRBD1 or TRBD2 may be the D gene (5 bases each). Germline values: CDR1 KGHDR, CDR2 SFDVKD. This CDR3 has 13 amino acids. Trimming removed 9 bases from V and 0 bases from J, with 11 bases in between. The CDR3 here is CATSPGRSYEQYF. The DNA for the CDR3 is TGTGCCACCTCCCCGGGGCGCTCCTACGAGCAGTACTTC.